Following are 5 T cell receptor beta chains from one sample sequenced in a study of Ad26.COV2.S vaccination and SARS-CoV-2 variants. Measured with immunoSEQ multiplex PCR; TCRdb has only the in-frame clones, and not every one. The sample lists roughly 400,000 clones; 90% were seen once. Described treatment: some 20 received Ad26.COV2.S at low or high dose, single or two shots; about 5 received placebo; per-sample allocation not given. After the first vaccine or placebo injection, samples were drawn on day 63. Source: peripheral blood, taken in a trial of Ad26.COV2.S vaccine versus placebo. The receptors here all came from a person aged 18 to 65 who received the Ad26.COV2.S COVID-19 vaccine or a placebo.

Here the CDR3 reads CASSLFRLAGSQETQYF. CDR3 DNA: TGTGCCAGCAGCTTATTTAGGCTAGCGGGGTCCCAAGAGACCCAGTACTTC. The rearrangement links TRBV7-9 to TRBJ2-5; 9 bases line up with TRBD2. Germline loops: CDR1 SEHNR, CDR2 FQNEAQ (reference sequence). V gave up 2 bases and J gave up 1 base; unmatched junction bases: 8. The CDR3 loop spans 17 amino acids.

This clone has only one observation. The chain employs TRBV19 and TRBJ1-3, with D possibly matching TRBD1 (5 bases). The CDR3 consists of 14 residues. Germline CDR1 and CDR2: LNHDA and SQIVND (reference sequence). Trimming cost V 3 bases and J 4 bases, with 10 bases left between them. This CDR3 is CASSMGGFGNTIYF. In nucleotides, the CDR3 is TGTGCCAGTAGTATGGGGGGATTCGGAAACACCATATATTTT.

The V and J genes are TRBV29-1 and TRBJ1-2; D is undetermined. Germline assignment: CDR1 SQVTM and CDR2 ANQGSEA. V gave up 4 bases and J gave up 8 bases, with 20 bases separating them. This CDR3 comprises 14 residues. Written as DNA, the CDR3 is TGCAGCGTTGTAGGAGGGTATAACCCGGAGGGCTACACCTTC. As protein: CSVVGGYNPEGYTF.

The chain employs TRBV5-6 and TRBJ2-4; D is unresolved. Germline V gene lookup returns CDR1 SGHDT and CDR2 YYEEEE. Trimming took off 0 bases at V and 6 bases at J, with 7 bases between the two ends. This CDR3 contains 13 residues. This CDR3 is CASSLGVSNIQYF. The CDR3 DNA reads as TGTGCCAGCAGCTTGGGTGTTTCAAACATTCAGTACTTC.

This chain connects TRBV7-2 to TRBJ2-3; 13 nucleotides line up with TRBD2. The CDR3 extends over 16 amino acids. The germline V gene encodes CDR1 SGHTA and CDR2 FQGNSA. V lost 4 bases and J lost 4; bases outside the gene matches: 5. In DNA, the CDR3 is TGTGCCAGCAGCTCGCGGACTAGCGGGAGACCAGATACGCAGTATTTT. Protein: CASSSRTSGRPDTQYF.